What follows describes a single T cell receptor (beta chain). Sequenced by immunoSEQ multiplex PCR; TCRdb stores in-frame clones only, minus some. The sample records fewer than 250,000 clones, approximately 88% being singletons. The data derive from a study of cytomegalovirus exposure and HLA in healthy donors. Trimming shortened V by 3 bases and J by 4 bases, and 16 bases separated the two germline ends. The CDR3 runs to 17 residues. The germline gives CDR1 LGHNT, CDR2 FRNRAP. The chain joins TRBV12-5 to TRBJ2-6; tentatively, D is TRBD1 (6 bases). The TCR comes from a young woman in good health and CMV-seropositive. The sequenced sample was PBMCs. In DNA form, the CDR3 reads TGTGCTAGTGGTTTACTAAACCAGGGGACCGGGGCCAACGTCCTGACTTTC. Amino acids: CASGLLNQGTGANVLTF.